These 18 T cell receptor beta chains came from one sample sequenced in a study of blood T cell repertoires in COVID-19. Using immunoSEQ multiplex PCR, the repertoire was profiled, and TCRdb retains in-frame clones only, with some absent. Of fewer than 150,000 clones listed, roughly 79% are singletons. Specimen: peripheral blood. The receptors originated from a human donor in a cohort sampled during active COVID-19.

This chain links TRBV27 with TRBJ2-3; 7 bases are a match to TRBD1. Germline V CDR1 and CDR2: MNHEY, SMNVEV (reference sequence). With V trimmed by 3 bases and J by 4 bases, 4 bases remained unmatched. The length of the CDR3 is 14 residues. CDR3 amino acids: CASSFRGWADTQYF. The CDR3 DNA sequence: TGTGCCAGCAGTTTCAGGGGGTGGGCAGATACGCAGTATTTT.

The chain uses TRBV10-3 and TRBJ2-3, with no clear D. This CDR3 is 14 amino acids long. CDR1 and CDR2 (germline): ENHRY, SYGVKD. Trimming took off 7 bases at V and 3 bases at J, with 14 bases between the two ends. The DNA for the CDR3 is TGTGCCATCAACTCCCCCGACAAAACAGATACGCAGTATTTT. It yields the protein CAINSPDKTDTQYF.

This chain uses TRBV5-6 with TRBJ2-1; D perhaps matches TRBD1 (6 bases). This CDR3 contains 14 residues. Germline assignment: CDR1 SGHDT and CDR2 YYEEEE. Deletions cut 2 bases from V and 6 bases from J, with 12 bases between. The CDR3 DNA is TGTGCCAGCAGCTTCCCGACAGGCTCCAATGAGCAGTTCTTC. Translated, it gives CASSFPTGSNEQFF. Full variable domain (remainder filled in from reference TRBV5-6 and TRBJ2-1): DAGVTQSPTHLIKTRGQQVTLRCSPKSGHDTVSWYQQALGQGPQFIFQYYEEEERQRGNFPDRFSGHQFPNYSSELNVNALLLGDSALYLCASSFPTGSNEQFFGPGTRLTVL.

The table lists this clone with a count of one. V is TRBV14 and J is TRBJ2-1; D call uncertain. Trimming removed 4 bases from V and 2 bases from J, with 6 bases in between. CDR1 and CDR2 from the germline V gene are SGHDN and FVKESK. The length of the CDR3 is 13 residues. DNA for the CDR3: TGTGCCAGCAGCCTTCAGGCCTACAATGAGCAGTTCTTC. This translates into CASSLQAYNEQFF.

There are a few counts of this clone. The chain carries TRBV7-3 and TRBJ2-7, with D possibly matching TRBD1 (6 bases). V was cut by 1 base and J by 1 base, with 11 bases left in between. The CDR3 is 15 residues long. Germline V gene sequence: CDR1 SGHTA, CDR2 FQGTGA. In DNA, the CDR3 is TGTGCCAGCAGCTTAATGGCCGGGACATCCTACGAGCAGTACTTC. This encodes CASSLMAGTSYEQYF.

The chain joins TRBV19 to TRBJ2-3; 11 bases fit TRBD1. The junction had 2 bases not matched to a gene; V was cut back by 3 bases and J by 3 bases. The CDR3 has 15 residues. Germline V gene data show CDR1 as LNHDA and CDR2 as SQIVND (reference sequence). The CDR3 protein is CASSMGTGGTDTQYF. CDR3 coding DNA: TGTGCCAGTAGTATGGGGACAGGGGGAACAGATACGCAGTATTTT.

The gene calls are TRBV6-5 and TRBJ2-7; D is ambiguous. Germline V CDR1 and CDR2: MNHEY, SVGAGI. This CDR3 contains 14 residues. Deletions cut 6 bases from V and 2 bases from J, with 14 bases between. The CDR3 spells CASSLLDNTYEQYF. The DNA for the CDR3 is TGTGCCAGCAGCCTACTCGACAATACCTACGAGCAGTACTTC.

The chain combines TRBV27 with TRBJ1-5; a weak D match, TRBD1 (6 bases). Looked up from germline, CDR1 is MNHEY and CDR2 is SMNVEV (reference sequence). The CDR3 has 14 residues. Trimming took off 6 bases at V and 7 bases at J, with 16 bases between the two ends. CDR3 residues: CASSLARGGQPQHF. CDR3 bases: TGTGCCAGCAGCTTAGCGAGAGGGGGACAGCCCCAGCATTTT.

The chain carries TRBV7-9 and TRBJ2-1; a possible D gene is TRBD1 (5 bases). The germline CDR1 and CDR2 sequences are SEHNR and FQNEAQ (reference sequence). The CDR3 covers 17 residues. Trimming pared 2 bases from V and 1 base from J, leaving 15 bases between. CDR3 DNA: TGTGCCAGCAGCTTAAGTTTGGTACAGGCTTCCTACAATGAGCAGTTCTTC. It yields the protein CASSLSLVQASYNEQFF.

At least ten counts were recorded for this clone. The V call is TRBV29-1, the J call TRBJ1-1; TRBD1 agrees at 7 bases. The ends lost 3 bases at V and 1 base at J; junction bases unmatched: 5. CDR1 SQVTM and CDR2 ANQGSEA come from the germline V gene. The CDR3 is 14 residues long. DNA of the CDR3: TGCAGCGTTGATGGTGACAGGGCGAACACTGAAGCTTTCTTT. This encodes CSVDGDRANTEAFF.

CDR3 region: CASSLSPLVTGAGYGYTF. As DNA, the CDR3 is TGTGCCAGCAGTTTATCCCCCTTAGTAACAGGGGCAGGGTATGGCTACACCTTC. The chain carries TRBV27 and TRBJ1-2, with TRBD1 matching over 7 bases. The ends lost 0 bases at V and 5 bases at J; junction bases unmatched: 15. The germline V gene has CDR1 MNHEY and CDR2 SMNVEV (reference sequence). This CDR3 contains 18 residues.

In nucleotides, the CDR3 is TGCGCCAGCAGCTTGGGGGAGTATCAGCCCCAGCATTTT. Protein: CASSLGEYQPQHF. The chain has TRBV5-1 and TRBJ1-5; D not resolved. With 0 bases removed from V and 5 bases from J, the gap between germline ends came to 6 bases. Germline loops: CDR1 SGHRS, CDR2 YFSETQ. The CDR3 contains 13 residues.

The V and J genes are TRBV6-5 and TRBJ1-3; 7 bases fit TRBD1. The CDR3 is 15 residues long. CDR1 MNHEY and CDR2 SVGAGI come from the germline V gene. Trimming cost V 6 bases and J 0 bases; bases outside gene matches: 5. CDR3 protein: CASRSDRSSGNTIYF. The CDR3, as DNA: TGTGCCAGCAGATCGGACAGGAGCTCTGGAAACACCATATATTTT.

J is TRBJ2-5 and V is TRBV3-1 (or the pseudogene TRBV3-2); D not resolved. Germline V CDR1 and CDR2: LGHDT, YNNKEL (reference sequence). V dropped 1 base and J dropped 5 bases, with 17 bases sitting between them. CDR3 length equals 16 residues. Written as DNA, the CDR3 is TGTGCCAGCAGCCAAGGCTCGATTGGTCGAGCTGAGACCCAGTACTTC. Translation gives CASSQGSIGRAETQYF.

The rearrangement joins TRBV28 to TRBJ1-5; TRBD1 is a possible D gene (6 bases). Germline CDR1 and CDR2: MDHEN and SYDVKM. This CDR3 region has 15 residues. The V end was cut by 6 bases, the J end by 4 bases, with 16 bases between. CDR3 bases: TGTGCCAGCAGATTTGCCGACAGGAGGAATCAGCCCCAGCATTTT. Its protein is CASRFADRRNQPQHF.

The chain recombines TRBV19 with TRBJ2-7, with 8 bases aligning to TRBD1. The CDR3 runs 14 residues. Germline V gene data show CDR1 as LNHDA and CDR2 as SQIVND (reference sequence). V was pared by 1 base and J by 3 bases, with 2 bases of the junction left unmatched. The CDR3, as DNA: TGTGCCAGTAGTATAGGACAGGGGTTCTACGAGCAGTACTTC. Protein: CASSIGQGFYEQYF.

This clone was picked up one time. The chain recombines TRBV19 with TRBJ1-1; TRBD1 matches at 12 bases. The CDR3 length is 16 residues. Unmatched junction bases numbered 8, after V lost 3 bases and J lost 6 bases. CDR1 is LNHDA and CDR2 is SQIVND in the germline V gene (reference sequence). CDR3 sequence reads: CASSIGTGGAVPEAFF. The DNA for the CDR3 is TGTGCCAGTAGTATCGGGACAGGGGGCGCGGTACCTGAAGCTTTCTTT.

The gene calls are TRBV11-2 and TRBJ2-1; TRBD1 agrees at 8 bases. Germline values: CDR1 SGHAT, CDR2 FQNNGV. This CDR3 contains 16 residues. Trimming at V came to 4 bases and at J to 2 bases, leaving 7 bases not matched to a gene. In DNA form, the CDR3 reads TGTGCCAGCAGCTCAACTGGACAGGGTACCTACAATGAGCAGTTCTTC. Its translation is CASSSTGQGTYNEQFF.